The T cell receptor (beta chain) under discussion was sequenced for a study of OX40 agonist ivuxolimab in advanced cancers. At the level of the study: A diagnosis of hepatocellular carcinoma, melanoma, renal cell or head and neck cancer was present in dose-escalation patients. Those enrolled were about 82% male, with a mean age of roughly 62 years and ages from roughly 20 to 85.

Trimming took 7 bases from V and 2 from J, leaving 8 bases between them. The V gene's germline CDR1 is GTSNPN and CDR2 SVGIG (reference sequence). CDR3 size: 11 residues. The data were produced by immunoSEQ multiplex PCR, yet TCRdb's version contains in-frame clones alone and is incomplete. This sample yields roughly 92,000 clones, of which about 92% are seen a single time; around 3.5% belongs to the top ten. This specimen was CD4+ or CD8+ T cells sorted from blood, taken in a trial of the OX40 agonist ivuxolimab. The chain has TRBV30 and TRBJ1-2; D remains unclear. The receptor comes from an adult with an advanced solid tumor such as melanoma, head and neck, liver or kidney cancer. The DNA of the CDR3 is TGTGCCTTTGACACAAACTATGGCTACACCTTC. Its translation: CAFDTNYGYTF.